The text below deals with one T cell receptor (beta chain). Its antigen remains unidentified. This PCR relied on a set of 60 Vbeta primers and 13 Jbeta primers. This table comes from immunoSEQ multiplex PCR, and its TCRdb copy is limited to in-frame clones, with some not included. Of more than 100,000 clones detected, around 72% appear once; the ten largest clones hold roughly 4%. This entry comes from a study of cytomegalovirus exposure and HLA in healthy donors. Broader study findings: In a later analysis, DRB1 alleles had the most associated TCRs; HLA-C alleles the fewest. Using a false discovery rate of 0.05, a later analysis showed that approximately 17,000 TCR beta sequences were associated with HLA alleles.

V lost 0 bases and J lost 4; bases outside the gene matches: 5. CDR3 size: 15 residues. The germline V gene has CDR1 MNHEY and CDR2 SVGAGI. The sample comprised PBMCs. This sequence originates from a man in his forties or fifties in good health and CMV-seropositive. The chain carries TRBV6-5 and TRBJ1-1; 7 nucleotides match TRBD1. CDR3 bases: TGTGCCAGCAGTTACTCACAGGGGTCTCGCACTGAAGCTTTCTTT. Translation gives CASSYSQGSRTEAFF.